The TCR beta chain under discussion was sequenced for a study of T cells in Graves' hyperthyroidism and ophthalmopathy. The sample holds many counts of this clonotype. Researchers barred patients who had uncontrolled infection, other autoimmune disease, pregnancy or lactation. Source material for PBMCs was less than 12 ml fresh peripheral blood. Germline CDR1 and CDR2: MDHEN and SYDVKM. V was pared by 7 bases and J by 1 base, with 10 bases of the junction left unmatched. This CDR3 spans 16 amino acids. From RNA transcripts, TCR beta CDR3 regions were amplified. First-round RT-PCR with HTBI primers amplified the TCR CDR3 region. TCRdb fed the multiplex PCR reads into MiXCR, producing one record per CDR3 protein. The repertoire holds 700,000 or so distinct CDR3 sequences, with about a sixth as singletons.

The chain couples TRBV28 to TRBJ2-7; 10 nucleotides agree with TRBD2. This receptor was obtained from a man aged 18-30 years with Graves' hyperthyroidism. What was sequenced was blood. The CDR3 DNA is TGTGCCAGCACCCCTAGCGGGAGTTGGGGTTCCTACGAGCAGTACTTC. Protein product: CASTPSGSWGSYEQYF.